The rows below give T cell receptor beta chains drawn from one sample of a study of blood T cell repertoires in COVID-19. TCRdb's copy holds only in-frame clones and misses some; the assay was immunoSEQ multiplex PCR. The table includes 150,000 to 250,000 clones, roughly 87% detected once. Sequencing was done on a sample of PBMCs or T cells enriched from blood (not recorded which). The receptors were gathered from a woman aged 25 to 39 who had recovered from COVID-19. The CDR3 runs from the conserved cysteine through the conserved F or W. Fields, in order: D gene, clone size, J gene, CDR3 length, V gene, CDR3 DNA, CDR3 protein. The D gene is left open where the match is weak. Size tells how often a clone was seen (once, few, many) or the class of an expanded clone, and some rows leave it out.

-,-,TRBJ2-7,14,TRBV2,TGTGCCAGCAGTGGGGCCAGGGATATCTACGAGCAGTACTTC,CASSGARDIYEQYF
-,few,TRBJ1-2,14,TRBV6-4,TGTGCCAGCAGACAGGGTGTATATGAGGGCGGCTACACCTTC,CASRQGVYEGGYTF
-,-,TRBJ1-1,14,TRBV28,TGTGCCAGCAGTTCAAGGGGTTCGTACACTGAAGCTTTCTTT,CASSSRGSYTEAFF
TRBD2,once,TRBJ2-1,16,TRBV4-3,TGCGCCAGCAGCCAGGGACTAGCGGGGGGTGGAAATGAGCAGTTCTTC,CASSQGLAGGGNEQFF
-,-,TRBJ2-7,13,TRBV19,TGTGCCAGTAGTCGGGACACCACCTACGAGCAGTACTTC,CASSRDTTYEQYF
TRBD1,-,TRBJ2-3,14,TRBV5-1,TGCGCCAGCAGCTTAGACAGGGGCACAGATACGCAGTATTTT,CASSLDRGTDTQYF
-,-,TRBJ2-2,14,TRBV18,TGTGCCAGCCGGTCAGACACGAACACCGGGGAGCTGTTTTTT,CASRSDTNTGELFF
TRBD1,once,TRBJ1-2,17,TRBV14,TGTGCCAGCAGCCAAGATAGGGGACAGGGTGCTACAAGGGGCTACACCTTC,CASSQDRGQGATRGYTF
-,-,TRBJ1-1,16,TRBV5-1,TGCGCCAGCAGCTTAGGACAGCCCGGCGCGAACACTGAAGCTTTCTTT,CASSLGQPGANTEAFF
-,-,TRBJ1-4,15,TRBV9,TGTGCCAGCAGTTTCACGGGGGAGGGCGGGGAAAAACTGTTTTTT,CASSFTGEGGEKLFF
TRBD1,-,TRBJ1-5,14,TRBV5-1,TGCGCCAGCAGCAAGACAGGGGGCAATCAGCCCCAGCATTTT,CASSKTGGNQPQHF
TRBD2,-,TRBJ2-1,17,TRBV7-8,TGTGCCAGCAGCCAACTGAGGACTAGCGGGAGCGGTAATGAGCAGTTCTTC,CASSQLRTSGSGNEQFF
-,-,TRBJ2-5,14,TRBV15,TGTGCCACCAGCAGAGATGGAGGGGAAGAGACCCAGTACTTC,CATSRDGGEETQYF
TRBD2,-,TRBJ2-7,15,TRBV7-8,TGTGCCAGCAGCTTAGCGGGGGGGGAATCGGGCGAGCAGTACTTC,CASSLAGGESGEQYF
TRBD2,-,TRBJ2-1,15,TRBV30,TGTGCCTGGAGTCCAACTAGCGGGAGCTACAATGAGCAGTTCTTC,CAWSPTSGSYNEQFF
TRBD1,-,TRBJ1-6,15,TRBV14,TGTGCCAGCAGCGGGGGGACAGGGGAAAATTCACCCCTCCACTTT,CASSGGTGENSPLHF
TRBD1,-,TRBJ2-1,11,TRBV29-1,TGCAGCGCTGACAGGGGCAATGAGCAGTTCTTC,CSADRGNEQFF
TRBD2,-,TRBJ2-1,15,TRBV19,TGTGCCAGTAGTATGGTGACTAGCGGTCGGAATGAGCAGTTCTTC,CASSMVTSGRNEQFF
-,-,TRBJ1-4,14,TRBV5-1,TGCGCCAGCAGCTTGGGGCAGGGTTATGAAAAACTGTTTTTT,CASSLGQGYEKLFF
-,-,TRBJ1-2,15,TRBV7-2,TGTGCCAGCAGCTCTTCGGACACGTACCTCTATGGCTACACCTTC,CASSSSDTYLYGYTF
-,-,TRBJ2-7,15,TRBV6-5,TGTGCCAGCAGTTACCCTAGAGACGGATTCTACGAGCAGTACTTC,CASSYPRDGFYEQYF
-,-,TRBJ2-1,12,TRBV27,TGTGCCAGCAGCCTCTTCGGGGGTGAGCAGTTCTTC,CASSLFGGEQFF
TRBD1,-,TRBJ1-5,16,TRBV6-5,TGTGCCAGCAGTTACGGCAGGGGGCGAGGCAATCAGCCCCAGCATTTT,CASSYGRGRGNQPQHF
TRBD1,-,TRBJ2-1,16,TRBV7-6,TGTGCCAGCAGCCCGGGACAGCTCTTGGGGTACAATGAGCAGTTCTTC,CASSPGQLLGYNEQFF
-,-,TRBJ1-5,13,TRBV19,TGTGCCAGTAGTATCCGGTATAATCAGCCCCAGCATTTT,CASSIRYNQPQHF
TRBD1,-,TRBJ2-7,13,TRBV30,TGTGCCTGGAGGGGGACAGTTCGTTACGAGCAGTACTTC,CAWRGTVRYEQYF
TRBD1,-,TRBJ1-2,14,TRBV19,TGTGCCAGTAGCACGACAGGGGCGCGCTATGGCTACACCTTC,CASSTTGARYGYTF
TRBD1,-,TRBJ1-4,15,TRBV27,TGTGCCAGCAGTTCAAGACAGGGAGTGGGTGAAAAACTGTTTTTT,CASSSRQGVGEKLFF
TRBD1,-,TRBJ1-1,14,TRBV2,TGTGCCAGCAGCTGGGACAGTGAGAACACTGAAGCTTTCTTT,CASSWDSENTEAFF
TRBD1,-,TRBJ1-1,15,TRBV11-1,TGTGCCAGCAGCTGGGGGACAGGGGAGAACACTGAAGCTTTCTTT,CASSWGTGENTEAFF
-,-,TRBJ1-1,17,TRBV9,TGTGCCAGCAGCCTCCGGGCTCGGCCAAGGGGAAACACTGAAGCTTTCTTT,CASSLRARPRGNTEAFF
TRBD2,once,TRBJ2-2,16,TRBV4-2,TGTGCCAGCAGCCCCGGAAGCGGGATGAACACCGGGGAGCTGTTTTTT,CASSPGSGMNTGELFF
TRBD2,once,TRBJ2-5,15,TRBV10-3,TGTGCCATCAGTACATTTCTGCGGGGGGAAGAGACCCAGTACTTC,CAISTFLRGEETQYF
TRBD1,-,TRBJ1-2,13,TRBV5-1,TGCGCCAGCAGCTTGGGTCAGGGGGACGGCTACACCTTC,CASSLGQGDGYTF
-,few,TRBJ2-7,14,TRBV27,TGTGCCAGCAGTTCCCACCGCGCTAGACGCGAGCAGTACTTC,CASSSHRARREQYF
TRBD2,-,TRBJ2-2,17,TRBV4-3,TGCGCCAGCAGCCAGCGACTAGCGGGAGAGGAAACCGGGGAGCTGTTTTTT,CASSQRLAGEETGELFF
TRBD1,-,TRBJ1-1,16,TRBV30,TGTGCCTGGAGCCCCCGGACAGGGAAGTGGAACACTGAAGCTTTCTTT,CAWSPRTGKWNTEAFF
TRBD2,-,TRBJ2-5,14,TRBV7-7,TGTGCTAGCAGCTTTAGCGGGGGGGTAGAGACCCAGTACTTC,CASSFSGGVETQYF
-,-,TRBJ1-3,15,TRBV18,TGTGCCAGCTCACCAGCGTCTGTCTCCGGAAACACCATATATTTT,CASSPASVSGNTIYF
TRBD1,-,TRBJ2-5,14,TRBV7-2,TGTGCCAGCAGCTTCTGGACAGGGCGGGAGACCCAGTACTTC,CASSFWTGRETQYF
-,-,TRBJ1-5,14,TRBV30,TGTGCCTGGAGTGGGGGGGGCGCCGGGCAGCCCCAGCATTTT,CAWSGGGAGQPQHF
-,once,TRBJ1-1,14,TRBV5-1,TGCGCCAGCAGCCCCCAGTGGGCCGAAGGTGAAGCTTTCTTT,CASSPQWAEGEAFF
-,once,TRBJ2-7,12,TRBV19,TGTGCCAGTAGTATCTCCGGCTACGAGCAGTACTTC,CASSISGYEQYF
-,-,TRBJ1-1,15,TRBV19,TGTGCCAGTAGTATAGGGGACACTAAGAACACTGAAGCTTTCTTT,CASSIGDTKNTEAFF
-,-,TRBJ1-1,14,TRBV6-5,TGTGCCAGCAGTTACCGCAGGGTATTAACTGAAGCTTTCTTT,CASSYRRVLTEAFF
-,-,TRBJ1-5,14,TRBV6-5,TGTGCCAGCTTGGACACTTATAGCAATCAGCCCCAGCATTTT,CASLDTYSNQPQHF
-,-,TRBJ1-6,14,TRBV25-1,TGTGCCAGCAGGGAACCTGTAGCTAATTCACCCCTCCACTTT,CASREPVANSPLHF
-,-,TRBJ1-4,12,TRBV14,TGTGCCAGCAGCCCAGACAGAATGAAACTGTTTTTT,CASSPDRMKLFF
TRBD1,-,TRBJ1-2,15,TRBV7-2,TGTGCCAGCAGCTTAGGTGGGACAGGGAGCATGGGCTACACCTTC,CASSLGGTGSMGYTF
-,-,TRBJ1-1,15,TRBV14,TGTGCCAGCAGCCACTTACAGGGACCGAACACTGAAGCTTTCTTT,CASSHLQGPNTEAFF